The source of this T cell receptor beta chain is a study of blood T cell repertoires in COVID-19. TCRdb's copy holds only in-frame clones and misses some; the assay was immunoSEQ multiplex PCR. Found here are roughly 370,000 clones, around nine tenths of them singletons; the top ten hold 10%. Germline-derived CDR1 and CDR2 are MNHEY and SMNVEV (reference sequence). With 8 bases removed from V and 0 bases from J, the gap between germline ends came to 14 bases. CDR3 length equals 15 residues. Sequenced material: PBMCs or T cells enriched from blood (not recorded which). The V call is TRBV27, the J call TRBJ2-1; D not resolved. This receptor was identified in a woman in her forties or fifties who had recovered from COVID-19. This chain's CDR3 is CASRGFMRSYNEQFF. CDR3 nucleotide sequence: TGTGCCAGCCGTGGTTTCATGCGCTCCTACAATGAGCAGTTCTTC.